This TCR beta chain stems from a study of CD8 T cells in ankylosing spondylitis. This clonotype was observed a handful of times. The antigen is unknown. The CDR3 length is 13 residues. The germline V gene has CDR1 SQVTM and CDR2 ANQGSEA. The V end was cut by 5 bases, the J end by 2 bases, with 13 bases between. TCRdb independently ran MiXCR on the 5' RACE reads; one entry per CDR3 protein. This sample has some 220,000 distinct CDR3 sequences, with 6% to 8.5% found just once. Study-wide results and limits: In ankylosing spondylitis blood, a motif of roughly 8 highly homologous TCR beta variants appeared characteristic.

The receptor was derived from a male donor with ankylosing spondylitis. Sequencing was carried out using blood, either unsorted or a sorted T cell fraction (not recorded which). This chain uses TRBV29-1 with TRBJ2-7, with a weak D call TRBD1 (5 bases). DNA for the CDR3: TGCAGCGTTACAGACAGTGCCCCCTACGAGCAGTACTTC. Residues: CSVTDSAPYEQYF.